The 24 T cell receptor beta chains reported below all come from one sample, sequenced in a study of T cell responses to AZD1222 COVID-19 vaccine. Using immunoSEQ multiplex PCR, the repertoire was profiled, and TCRdb retains in-frame clones only, with some absent. The repertoire holds 95,000 or so clones, with 85% to 90% as singletons. This material consisted of peripheral blood, taken on day 0 of AZD1222 vaccination. All receptors come from an adult in good health.

V usage is TRBV4-3 and J usage is TRBJ1-2; TRBD1 matches 9 bases. Trimming cost V 1 base and J 8 bases; bases outside gene matches: 11. Germline-derived CDR1 and CDR2 are LGHNA and YSLEER. CDR3 length: 16 residues. The CDR3: CASSQADRGGLWGYTF. Here the CDR3 DNA reads TGCGCCAGCAGCCAAGCCGACAGGGGGGGTCTCTGGGGCTACACCTTC.

This chain links TRBV7-2 with TRBJ2-2; the match to TRBD2 covers 10 bases. The CDR3 is 16 amino acids. J lost 6 bases, V lost 3 bases, and 7 bases had no gene match. Germline values: CDR1 SGHTA, CDR2 FQGNSA. For the CDR3, the DNA is TGTGCCAGCAGCTTCGAGCGGGGGGGCCGATCCGGGGAGCTGTTTTTT. This sequence encodes CASSFERGGRSGELFF.

The V and J genes are TRBV5-1 and TRBJ2-5, with TRBD1 matching over 8 bases. CDR3 length: 14 residues. Germline CDR1 reads SGHRS; CDR2 reads YFSETQ. V trimming: 3 bases; J trimming: 5 bases; junction bases outside the gene matches: 6. The CDR3 loop is CASSSQGGEETQYF. Written as DNA, the CDR3 is TGCGCCAGCAGCTCACAGGGGGGTGAGGAGACCCAGTACTTC.

The J gene is TRBJ2-3, the V gene TRBV19, with 8 bases aligning to TRBD1. The V gene's germline CDR1 is LNHDA and CDR2 SQIVND (reference sequence). The CDR3 consists of 12 residues. Germline trimming cut 5 bases from V and 9 bases from J; bases unmatched to any gene: 4. CDR3 sequence (DNA): TGTGCCAGTAGTGTGGACAGGGTCACGCAGTATTTT. Translated: CASSVDRVTQYF.

The chain joins TRBV20-1 to TRBJ1-3; D remains unclear. Germline CDR1 is DFQATT and CDR2 is SNEGSKA (reference sequence). Trimming took 3 bases from V and 4 from J, leaving 10 bases between them. The CDR3 runs 13 residues. This CDR3 is CSASVGSGNTIYF. For the CDR3, the DNA is TGCAGTGCTAGTGTGGGGTCCGGAAACACCATATATTTT.

V is TRBV3-1 (or the pseudogene TRBV3-2) and J is TRBJ2-1, with 7 bases identical to TRBD1. The CDR3 runs 15 residues. Germline V CDR1 and CDR2: LGHDT, YNNKEL (reference sequence). The V and J ends lost 2 bases and 5 bases, in that order; junction bases with no gene match: 6. The DNA of the CDR3 is TGTGCCAGCAGCCAATTCCGGGACAGACACAATGAGCAGTTCTTC. Translated: CASSQFRDRHNEQFF.

The J gene is TRBJ2-7, the V gene TRBV6-2 or TRBV6-3; D perhaps matches TRBD1 (6 bases). The CDR3 is 12 residues long. V was clipped by 5 bases and J by 4 bases, with 9 bases between them. The germline gives CDR1 MNHEY, CDR2 SVGEGT. The chain's CDR3 is CASSHREYEQYF. In DNA form, the CDR3 reads TGTGCCAGCAGTCACAGGGAGTACGAGCAGTACTTC.

The rearrangement links TRBV7-9 to TRBJ1-3; the match to TRBD1 covers 9 bases. V lost 3 bases, J lost 4 bases, and 10 bases stayed unmatched. This CDR3 spans 17 amino acids. CDR1 and CDR2 from the germline V gene are SEHNR and FQNEAQ (reference sequence). CDR3 region: CASSFSPGTGYGNTIYF. The DNA for the CDR3 is TGTGCCAGCAGCTTTTCCCCCGGGACAGGGTACGGAAACACCATATATTTT.

The chain is built from TRBV5-5 and TRBJ2-2; D is undetermined. CDR1 and CDR2 (germline): SGHKS, YYEKEE (reference sequence). Trimming removed 8 bases at V and 4 bases at J, with 6 bases between. The CDR3 runs 11 residues. The CDR3 is CASRFTGELFF. DNA for the CDR3: TGTGCCAGTCGCTTCACCGGGGAGCTGTTTTTT.

The rearrangement uses TRBV19 and TRBJ1-1; D not certain. There are 13 residues in the CDR3. V was pared by 5 bases and J by 1 base, with 8 bases between. CDR1 and CDR2 (germline): LNHDA, SQIVND (reference sequence). The CDR3 sequence is CASSHGENTEAFF. CDR3 DNA: TGTGCCAGTAGTCACGGGGAGAACACTGAAGCTTTCTTT.

This chain joins TRBV13 and TRBJ2-1; 8 nucleotides align to TRBD2. The ends lost 5 bases at V and 8 bases at J; junction bases unmatched: 11. Germline assignment: CDR1 PRHDT and CDR2 FYEKMQ (reference sequence). CDR3 length equals 15 residues. CDR3 sequence: CASSRRTSRMDEQFF. The CDR3, as DNA: TGTGCCAGCAGCAGACGGACTAGCAGGATGGATGAGCAGTTCTTC.

The chain links TRBV7-6 to TRBJ2-1; D unclear. V was cut by 5 bases and J by 4 bases, with 15 bases left in between. This CDR3 is 15 amino acids long. Germline loops: CDR1 SGHVS, CDR2 FNYEAQ. The chain's CDR3 is CASSPTPPAYNEQFF. In DNA form, the CDR3 reads TGTGCCAGCAGCCCCACGCCCCCAGCATACAATGAGCAGTTCTTC.

The chain employs TRBV27 and TRBJ2-5; no firm D call. Germline lookup yields CDR1 MNHEY and CDR2 SMNVEV (reference sequence). V was pared by 3 bases and J by 2 bases, with 7 bases between. This CDR3 is 13 amino acids long. The CDR3: CASSFGQQETQYF. The CDR3 coding sequence is TGTGCCAGCAGTTTTGGTCAACAAGAGACCCAGTACTTC.

This rearrangement joins TRBV7-8 to TRBJ1-5, with 9 bases fitting TRBD1. The CDR3 runs to 16 residues. V dropped 5 bases and J dropped 5; count of bases not matched to a gene: 10. CDR1 SGHVS and CDR2 FQNEAQ come from the germline V gene. Here the CDR3 reads CASSLARTGAYQPQHF. As DNA, the CDR3 is TGTGCCAGCAGCCTCGCCCGGACAGGGGCCTATCAGCCCCAGCATTTT.

The chain recombines TRBV13 with TRBJ2-3, with 12 nucleotides matching TRBD2. Germline-derived CDR1 and CDR2 are PRHDT and FYEKMQ (reference sequence). The trim removed 2 bases at V and 10 bases at J, leaving 7 bases unmatched. There are 15 residues in the CDR3. The CDR3 is CASSLSLAGGHAQYF. DNA for the CDR3: TGTGCCAGCAGCTTATCTCTAGCGGGGGGGCACGCGCAGTATTTT.

This chain joins TRBV2 and TRBJ2-7; 12 nucleotides align to TRBD2. CDR1 and CDR2 (germline): SNHLY, FYNNEI. Losses at the gene ends were 6 bases for V and 4 bases for J; bases not matched to a gene: 16. CDR3 length: 18 amino acids. CDR3 in amino acids: CASRARLASGGGYYEQYF. Here the CDR3 DNA reads TGTGCCAGCAGGGCCCGCCTGGCTAGCGGGGGGGGCTATTACGAGCAGTACTTC.

Here the CDR3 reads CASSLDELHF. The CDR3, as DNA: TGCGCCAGCAGCTTGGATGAACTCCACTTT. V usage is TRBV5-1 and J usage is TRBJ1-6; D remains unclear. The CDR3 contains 10 residues. The germline CDR1 and CDR2 sequences are SGHRS and YFSETQ. The V end was cut by 0 bases, the J end by 16 bases, with 5 bases between.

This clone was seen only once. V gene TRBV15 combines with J gene TRBJ1-1; 7 bases agree with TRBD1. The CDR3 is made up of 13 amino acids. Germline V lookup: CDR1 LNHNV, CDR2 YYDKDF (reference sequence). Trimming took 9 bases from V and 0 from J; bases not matched to a gene: 4. CDR3 in DNA: TGTGCCACGACACAGGGGTTGAACACTGAAGCTTTCTTT. It translates to CATTQGLNTEAFF.

This chain connects TRBV5-1 to TRBJ1-1; D is unresolved. The germline gives CDR1 SGHRS, CDR2 YFSETQ. V was clipped by 0 bases and J by 2 bases, with 11 bases between them. The CDR3 spans 15 residues. CDR3 DNA sequence: TGCGCCAGCAGCTTGGTCGACGGCTATAACACTGAAGCTTTCTTT. This encodes CASSLVDGYNTEAFF.

CDR3 DNA sequence: TGTGCCAGCAGTTCCCGGACCGGAGGTGGTCAGCCCCAGCATTTT. It translates to CASSSRTGGGQPQHF. The chain uses TRBV2 and TRBJ1-5; D gene ambiguous. The V and J ends lost 5 bases and 6 bases respectively, with 17 bases between them. The CDR3 consists of 15 residues. CDR1 SNHLY and CDR2 FYNNEI come from the germline V gene.

The chain is built from TRBV7-3 and TRBJ2-1, with a weak D call TRBD2 (6 bases). V lost 4 bases and J lost 16, with 17 bases in between. This CDR3 is built from 12 residues. CDR1 is SGHTA, CDR2 FQGTGA, per germline. CDR3 in amino acids: CASSSFGGPAFF. In DNA form, the CDR3 reads TGTGCCAGCAGCTCCTTCGGGGGACCTGCTTTCTTC.

The chain recombines TRBV5-1 with TRBJ1-5; D is uncertain. The CDR3 extends over 13 amino acids. The germline V gene encodes CDR1 SGHRS and CDR2 YFSETQ. V was shortened by 3 bases and J by 0 bases, with 4 bases between the two germline ends. CDR3: CASSWDSNQPQHF. The CDR3 region has the DNA TGCGCCAGCAGCTGGGATAGCAATCAGCCCCAGCATTTT.

The chain couples TRBV23-1 to TRBJ1-2; 7 nucleotides agree with TRBD1. TRBV23-1 is an open reading frame whose function is uncertain. V dropped 0 bases and J dropped 5; count of bases not matched to a gene: 9. The CDR3 is made up of 16 amino acids. In nucleotides, the CDR3 is TGCGCCAGCAGTCAATCTTCCGACAGGGCCAGGTATGGCTACACCTTC. Translation gives CASSQSSDRARYGYTF.

The chain recombines TRBV5-3 with TRBJ1-4, with 9 positions matching TRBD1. TRBV5-3 is filed as an ORF, its function uncertain. V lost 4 bases to trimming and J lost 5 bases; unmatched junction nucleotides: 3. This CDR3 contains 14 residues. The CDR3 DNA reads as TGTGCCAGAAGCCAGGGACAGGGAAATGAAAAACTGTTTTTT. As protein: CARSQGQGNEKLFF.